Given below is one T cell receptor beta chain in context. Its matching antigen is unknown. This CDR3 is also generated by other DNA sequences in the sample. Healthy and HIV-negative, the adult donors had no recent acute infections or vaccinations. The germline V gene has CDR1 LGHNT and CDR2 FRNRAP. This CDR3 has 14 residues. The V gene end was trimmed by 4 bases and the J gene end by 2 bases; junction bases not matched to a gene: 2. This specimen comes from a study of shared clonotypes between healthy human individuals. The data were produced by immunoSEQ multiplex PCR, yet TCRdb's version contains in-frame clones alone and is incomplete. Of 2 million to 2.5 million clones in the sample, 90% to 97% were seen once. Study-wide results and caveats: An effect of sequencing depth on clonotype sharing among donors was expected.

Sequenced input: naive CD4+ T cells sorted from blood. The subset is: CD45RA+ positively selected. The chain combines TRBV12-5 with TRBJ1-5; 7 positions match TRBD1. The clonotype comes from a man younger than 30 in good health. The CDR3 DNA is TGTGCTAGTGGTTCCGGACAGGGCAATCAGCCCCAGCATTTT. Its translation is CASGSGQGNQPQHF.